Listed below are T cell receptor beta chains from one sample, sequenced in a study of OX40 agonist ivuxolimab in advanced cancers. TCRdb keeps only in-frame clones here, not all; method: immunoSEQ multiplex PCR. The data contain roughly 80,000 clones, about 93% of them seen just once; the ten biggest clones take up around 0.3%. Sequences were derived from CD4+ or CD8+ T cells sorted from blood, sampled in a trial of the OX40 agonist ivuxolimab. The receptors shown here come from an adult with an advanced solid tumor such as melanoma, head and neck, liver or kidney cancer. Both conserved end residues are part of each CDR3. D genes are given only for firm matches. Clone size is shown for a subset of rows, as once, few, many or a class of expanded clone.

v_gene: TRBV7-2
d_gene: .
j_gene: TRBJ2-5
len: 15
abundance: .
CDR3aa: CASSFYAQEEETQYF
CDR3nt: TGTGCCAGCAGCTTTTATGCACAGGAAGAGGAGACCCAGTACTTC

v_gene: TRBV27
d_gene: TRBD2
j_gene: TRBJ2-2
len: 19
abundance: .
CDR3aa: CASSFKGLALFKGHRGAVF
CDR3nt: TGTGCCAGCAGTTTTAAGGGACTAGCCCTTTTTAAAGGACACCGGGGAGCTGTTTTT

v_gene: TRBV15
d_gene: .
j_gene: TRBJ1-5
len: 16
abundance: .
CDR3aa: CATSRDGSLQYQPQHF
CDR3nt: TGTGCCACCAGCAGAGATGGGTCCCTGCAGTATCAGCCCCAGCATTTT

v_gene: TRBV6-1
d_gene: .
j_gene: TRBJ2-2
len: 15
abundance: .
CDR3aa: CASSEVKGVTGELFF
CDR3nt: TGTGCCAGCAGTGAAGTTAAAGGGGTAACAGGGGAGCTGTTTTTT

v_gene: TRBV7-2
d_gene: .
j_gene: TRBJ1-4
len: 13
abundance: .
CDR3aa: CASSQSTNEKLFF
CDR3nt: TGTGCCAGCAGCCAGTCTACTAATGAAAAACTGTTTTTT

v_gene: TRBV11-3
d_gene: TRBD2
j_gene: TRBJ2-1
len: 18
abundance: .
CDR3aa: CASSLAGTSGGAYNEQFF
CDR3nt: TGTGCCAGCAGCTTAGCCGGGACTAGCGGGGGGGCCTACAATGAGCAGTTCTTC

v_gene: TRBV5-5
d_gene: .
j_gene: TRBJ2-2
len: 15
abundance: .
CDR3aa: CASSPAGTYPGELFF
CDR3nt: TGTGCCAGCAGCCCGGCCGGGACCTACCCCGGGGAGCTGTTTTTT

v_gene: TRBV19
d_gene: .
j_gene: TRBJ1-1
len: 14
abundance: .
CDR3aa: CASSIKGLNTEAFF
CDR3nt: TGTGCCAGTAGTATCAAGGGATTGAACACTGAAGCTTTCTTT

v_gene: TRBV18
d_gene: .
j_gene: TRBJ1-1
len: 14
abundance: .
CDR3aa: CASSPLEGASEAFF
CDR3nt: TGTGCCAGCTCACCACTGGAAGGGGCCTCTGAAGCTTTCTTT

v_gene: TRBV19
d_gene: .
j_gene: TRBJ2-7
len: 15
abundance: .
CDR3aa: CASSTRVAGNYEQYF
CDR3nt: TGTGCCAGTAGTACGAGGGTGGCAGGGAACTACGAGCAGTACTTC

v_gene: TRBV14
d_gene: .
j_gene: TRBJ1-1
len: 14
abundance: .
CDR3aa: CASSGRIRDTEAFF
CDR3nt: TGTGCCAGCAGCGGCCGCATCAGGGACACTGAAGCTTTCTTT

v_gene: TRBV7-9
d_gene: .
j_gene: TRBJ1-1
len: 14
abundance: .
CDR3aa: CASTAGGGNTEAFF
CDR3nt: TGTGCCAGCACCGCGGGTGGGGGAAACACTGAAGCTTTCTTT

v_gene: TRBV2
d_gene: TRBD2
j_gene: TRBJ2-5
len: 14
abundance: .
CDR3aa: CASSEVAGGETQYF
CDR3nt: TGTGCCAGCAGTGAAGTAGCGGGGGGGGAGACCCAGTACTTC

v_gene: TRBV4-1
d_gene: .
j_gene: TRBJ1-3
len: 12
abundance: .
CDR3aa: CASSQGGNTIYF
CDR3nt: TGCGCCAGCAGCCAAGGGGGAAACACCATATATTTT

v_gene: TRBV28
d_gene: TRBD1
j_gene: TRBJ1-4
len: 14
abundance: .
CDR3aa: CASSRDSLTEKLFF
CDR3nt: TGTGCCAGCAGCCGGGACAGCTTAACTGAAAAACTGTTTTTT

v_gene: TRBV5-1
d_gene: TRBD2
j_gene: TRBJ2-1
len: 16
abundance: .
CDR3aa: CASSLDTAGGFNEQFF
CDR3nt: TGCGCCAGCAGCTTGGATACAGCGGGAGGGTTCAATGAGCAGTTCTTC

v_gene: TRBV28
d_gene: TRBD2
j_gene: TRBJ2-3
len: 14
abundance: .
CDR3aa: CASTLAGGTDTQYF
CDR3nt: TGTGCCAGCACCCTAGCGGGGGGCACAGATACGCAGTATTTT

v_gene: TRBV5-1
d_gene: TRBD1
j_gene: TRBJ2-5
len: 16
abundance: .
CDR3aa: CASSPGTGSGQETQYF
CDR3nt: TGCGCCAGCAGCCCGGGGACAGGGTCAGGACAAGAGACCCAGTACTTC

v_gene: TRBV18
d_gene: .
j_gene: TRBJ2-7
len: 13
abundance: .
CDR3aa: CASSHRERYEQYF
CDR3nt: TGTGCCAGCTCACACAGGGAGAGGTACGAGCAGTACTTC

v_gene: TRBV7-3
d_gene: TRBD1
j_gene: TRBJ2-3
len: 13
abundance: .
CDR3aa: CASTNRGSDTQYF
CDR3nt: TGTGCCAGCACCAACAGGGGATCAGATACGCAGTATTTT

v_gene: TRBV7-2
d_gene: .
j_gene: TRBJ2-2
len: 15
abundance: .
CDR3aa: CASSLAEGVPGELFF
CDR3nt: TGTGCCAGCAGCTTGGCGGAAGGGGTTCCCGGGGAGCTGTTTTTT

v_gene: TRBV15
d_gene: TRBD2
j_gene: TRBJ2-2
len: 19
abundance: once
CDR3aa: CATSRDRARGSGYTGELFF
CDR3nt: TGTGCCACCAGCAGAGATCGGGCGCGGGGTAGCGGGTACACCGGGGAGCTGTTTTTT

v_gene: TRBV6-5
d_gene: TRBD1
j_gene: TRBJ1-2
len: 13
abundance: .
CDR3aa: CASSTGGGYDYTF
CDR3nt: TGTGCCAGCAGCACTGGAGGGGGCTATGACTACACCTTC

v_gene: TRBV21-1
d_gene: .
j_gene: TRBJ1-5
len: 21
abundance: .
CDR3aa: CASSIKGQYSQGWRGNQPQHF
CDR3nt: TGTGCCAGCAGCATAAAGGGGCAGTACTCCCAGGGATGGAGGGGCAATCAGCCCCAGCATTTT

v_gene: TRBV19
d_gene: .
j_gene: TRBJ1-5
len: 16
abundance: few
CDR3aa: CASSIGEAGSGQPQHF
CDR3nt: TGTGCCAGTAGCATAGGGGAGGCGGGATCGGGACAGCCCCAGCATTTT

v_gene: TRBV7-2
d_gene: .
j_gene: TRBJ2-5
len: 11
abundance: .
CDR3aa: CASNSQETQYF
CDR3nt: TGTGCCAGCAATTCTCAAGAGACCCAGTACTTC

v_gene: TRBV6-6
d_gene: .
j_gene: TRBJ1-6
len: 14
abundance: .
CDR3aa: CASSYSRYNSPLHF
CDR3nt: TGTGCCAGCAGTTACTCCCGTTATAATTCACCCCTCCACTTT

v_gene: TRBV10-3
d_gene: .
j_gene: TRBJ2-1
len: 14
abundance: .
CDR3aa: CAIKGGGPNNEQFF
CDR3nt: TGTGCCATCAAGGGCGGGGGCCCGAACAATGAGCAGTTCTTC

v_gene: TRBV5-7
d_gene: TRBD2
j_gene: TRBJ2-3
len: 19
abundance: .
CDR3aa: CASSSHARLAGACTDTQYF
CDR3nt: TGTGCCAGCAGCTCTCACGCCCGACTAGCGGGGGCATGCACAGATACGCAGTATTTT

v_gene: TRBV19
d_gene: .
j_gene: TRBJ1-5
len: 24
abundance: .
CDR3aa: CASSIAKEGQTAPTGLISIQPQHF
CDR3nt: TGTGCCAGTAGTATAGCTAAGGAGGGCCAAACGGCCCCAACTGGCCTTATAAGTATTCAGCCCCAGCATTTT

v_gene: TRBV6-1
d_gene: TRBD1
j_gene: TRBJ2-7
len: 13
abundance: .
CDR3aa: CASSITDRGEQYF
CDR3nt: TGTGCCAGCAGTATAACCGACAGGGGCGAGCAGTACTTC

v_gene: TRBV6-6
d_gene: .
j_gene: TRBJ1-5
len: 15
abundance: .
CDR3aa: CASSYGRNSNQPQHF
CDR3nt: TGTGCCAGCAGTTACGGGCGGAATAGCAATCAGCCCCAGCATTTT

v_gene: TRBV7-6
d_gene: TRBD1
j_gene: TRBJ2-5
len: 16
abundance: .
CDR3aa: CASSYAGTGGRETQYF
CDR3nt: TGTGCCAGCAGCTACGCCGGGACAGGGGGCCGAGAGACCCAGTACTTC

v_gene: TRBV30
d_gene: .
j_gene: TRBJ1-3
len: 14
abundance: .
CDR3aa: CAWRGTHSGNTIYF
CDR3nt: TGTGCCTGGAGAGGGACTCACTCTGGAAACACCATATATTTT

v_gene: TRBV6-1
d_gene: TRBD1
j_gene: TRBJ2-7
len: 15
abundance: .
CDR3aa: CASSTAGQGTYEQYF
CDR3nt: TGTGCCAGCAGTACCGCGGGACAGGGGACCTACGAGCAGTACTTC

v_gene: TRBV18
d_gene: .
j_gene: TRBJ2-1
len: 15
abundance: .
CDR3aa: CASSPRWTAPNEQFF
CDR3nt: TGTGCCAGCTCACCCCGATGGACGGCCCCCAATGAGCAGTTCTTC

v_gene: TRBV7-9
d_gene: .
j_gene: TRBJ1-1
len: 13
abundance: few
CDR3aa: CASSLEVTTEAFF
CDR3nt: TGTGCCAGCAGCTTAGAGGTGACCACTGAAGCTTTCTTT

v_gene: TRBV28
d_gene: TRBD1
j_gene: TRBJ1-1
len: 14
abundance: .
CDR3aa: CASSPGTVNTEAFF
CDR3nt: TGTGCCAGCAGTCCCGGGACAGTGAACACTGAAGCTTTCTTT

v_gene: TRBV6-5
d_gene: .
j_gene: TRBJ2-1
len: 13
abundance: .
CDR3aa: CASSRTPPNEQFF
CDR3nt: TGTGCCAGCAGCCGGACCCCCCCCAATGAGCAGTTCTTC

v_gene: TRBV6-4
d_gene: .
j_gene: TRBJ2-3
len: 14
abundance: .
CDR3aa: CASSPQGSGDTQYF
CDR3nt: TGTGCCAGCTCCCCCCAAGGGTCAGGAGATACGCAGTATTTT

v_gene: TRBV27
d_gene: .
j_gene: TRBJ2-1
len: 13
abundance: .
CDR3aa: CASSYGDEDEQFF
CDR3nt: TGTGCCAGCAGTTATGGGGATGAGGATGAGCAGTTCTTC

v_gene: TRBV27
d_gene: .
j_gene: TRBJ1-5
len: 15
abundance: .
CDR3aa: CASSFLDSRNQPQHF
CDR3nt: TGTGCCAGCAGCTTTTTAGACAGTCGCAATCAGCCCCAGCATTTT

v_gene: TRBV7-6
d_gene: .
j_gene: TRBJ2-6
len: 17
abundance: .
CDR3aa: CASSLGGEFSGANVLTF
CDR3nt: TGTGCCAGCAGCTTAGGTGGGGAATTCAGTGGGGCCAACGTCCTGACTTTC

v_gene: TRBV5-5
d_gene: TRBD1
j_gene: TRBJ1-6
len: 16
abundance: few
CDR3aa: CASSWGDSPEFSPLHF
CDR3nt: TGTGCCAGCAGCTGGGGGGACAGCCCAGAATTTTCACCCCTCCACTTT

v_gene: TRBV6-1
d_gene: TRBD2
j_gene: TRBJ2-5
len: 16
abundance: .
CDR3aa: CASSVGTSGGAETQYF
CDR3nt: TGTGCCAGCAGTGTTGGGACTAGCGGAGGGGCAGAGACCCAGTACTTC

v_gene: TRBV19
d_gene: .
j_gene: TRBJ2-5
len: 17
abundance: .
CDR3aa: CASSIDNGIPSQETQYF
CDR3nt: TGTGCCAGTAGTATAGATAATGGGATCCCCTCCCAAGAGACCCAGTACTTC